The clone carrying this T cell receptor (beta chain) was recorded many times. Its antigen is currently unknown. This record comes from a study of human T cells and chemical hapten exposure. Study in general: All patients underwent weekly scalp dosing with diphenylcyclopropenone for the full roughly 25-week study.

Specified time point: pre-sensitization, week 0. Treatment reported: therapeutic diphenylcyclopropenone sensitization with weekly scalp DPC. TCRdb fed the RACE reads into MiXCR, producing one record per CDR3 protein. The table records under 50,000 distinct CDR3 sequences, approximately 7.6% of them present only once. General study points: It should be noted that donors had alopecia, so their immune response may differ from healthy people's.

The CDR3 covers 15 residues. The V gene end was trimmed by 4 bases and the J gene end by 6 bases; junction bases not matched to a gene: 8. Germline lookup yields CDR1 SGHDN and CDR2 FVKESK. The sequences come from whole blood, collected in connection with sensitization to the hapten diphenylcyclopropenone (DPC). V gene TRBV14 combines with J gene TRBJ2-2; 7 bases agree with TRBD2. The clonotype comes from a woman in her fifties or sixties with alopecia areata. Some clones in this sample may be carry-over from other donors' samples. CDR3 sequence: CASSRQRAGAGELFF. CDR3 nucleotide sequence: TGTGCCAGCAGCCGCCAGAGGGCGGGAGCCGGGGAGCTGTTTTTT.